The table lists the clone carrying this T cell receptor (beta chain) with a count of one. The CDR3 sequence is 13 residues long. Looked up from germline, CDR1 is LGHNT and CDR2 is FRNRAP. The V and J ends lost 1 base and 5 bases respectively, with 5 bases between them. The data derive from a study of blood T cell repertoires in COVID-19. Study in general: Sites across the United States, Italy and Spain contributed samples from acute and convalescent COVID-19. PBMCs, B-cell-depleted T cells, or T cells provided the cDNA or gDNA that made up the material.

Per the authors' pipeline: How many nucleated cells were present was estimated from reference gene primer amplification. The method was immunoSEQ multiplex PCR; TCRdb's version includes in-frame clones alone and lacks a portion of them. That table gives V, J and clone size, and the DNA gave D and trimming. The sample has fewer than 55,000 clones, approximately 85% seen once. Sample: peripheral blood. The V call is TRBV12-5, the J call TRBJ1-4, with no clear D. The TCR comes from a woman in her sixties or seventies with acute or convalescent COVID-19. CDR3: CASGLDGNEKLFF. In nucleotides, the CDR3 is TGTGCTAGTGGTTTGGACGGGAATGAAAAACTGTTTTTT.